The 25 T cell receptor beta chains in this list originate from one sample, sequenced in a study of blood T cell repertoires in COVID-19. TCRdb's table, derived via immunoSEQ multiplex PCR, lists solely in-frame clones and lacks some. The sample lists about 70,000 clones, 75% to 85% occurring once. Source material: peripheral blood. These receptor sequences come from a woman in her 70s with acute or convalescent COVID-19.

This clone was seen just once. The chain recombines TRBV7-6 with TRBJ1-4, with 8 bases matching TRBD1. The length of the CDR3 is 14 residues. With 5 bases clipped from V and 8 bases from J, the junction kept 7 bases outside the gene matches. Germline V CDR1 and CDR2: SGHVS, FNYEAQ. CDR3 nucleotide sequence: TGTGCCAGCAGCCAGGGGGCAGGGGGGGAAAAACTGTTTTTT. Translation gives CASSQGAGGEKLFF.

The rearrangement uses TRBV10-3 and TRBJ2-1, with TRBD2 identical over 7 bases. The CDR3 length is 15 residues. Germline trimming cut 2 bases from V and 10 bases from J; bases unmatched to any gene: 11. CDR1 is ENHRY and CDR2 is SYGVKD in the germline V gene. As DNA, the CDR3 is TGTGCCATCAGTGAGCCCCTCGGGGGGAATCAGGAGCAGTTCTTC. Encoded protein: CAISEPLGGNQEQFF.

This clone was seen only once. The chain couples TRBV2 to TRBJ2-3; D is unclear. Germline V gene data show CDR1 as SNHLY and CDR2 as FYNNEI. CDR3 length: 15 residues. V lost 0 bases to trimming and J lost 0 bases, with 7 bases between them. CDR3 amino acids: CASSEARGSTDTQYF. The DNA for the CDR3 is TGTGCCAGCAGTGAAGCTCGAGGTAGCACAGATACGCAGTATTTT.

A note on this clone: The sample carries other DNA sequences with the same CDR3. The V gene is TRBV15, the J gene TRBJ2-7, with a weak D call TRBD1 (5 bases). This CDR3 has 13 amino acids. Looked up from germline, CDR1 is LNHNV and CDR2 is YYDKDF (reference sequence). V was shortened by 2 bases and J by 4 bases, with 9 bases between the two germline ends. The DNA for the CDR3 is TGTGCCACCAGCAGACCCCAGGGATACGAGCAGTACTTC. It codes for CATSRPQGYEQYF.

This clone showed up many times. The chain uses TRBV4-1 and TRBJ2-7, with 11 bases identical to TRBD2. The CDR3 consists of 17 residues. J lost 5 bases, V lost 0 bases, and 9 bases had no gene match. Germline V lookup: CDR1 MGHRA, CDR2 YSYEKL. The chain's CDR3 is CASSQDRLAGGVHEQYF. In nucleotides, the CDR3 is TGCGCCAGCAGCCAAGATCGGCTAGCGGGAGGAGTCCACGAGCAGTACTTC.

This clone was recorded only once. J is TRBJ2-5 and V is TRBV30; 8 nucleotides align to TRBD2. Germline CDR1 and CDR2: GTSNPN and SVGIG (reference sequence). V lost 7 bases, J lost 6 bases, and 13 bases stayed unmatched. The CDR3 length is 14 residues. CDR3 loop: CASPSSGNRKTQYF. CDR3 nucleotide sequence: TGTGCCTCCCCGAGTAGCGGGAATAGAAAGACCCAGTACTTC.

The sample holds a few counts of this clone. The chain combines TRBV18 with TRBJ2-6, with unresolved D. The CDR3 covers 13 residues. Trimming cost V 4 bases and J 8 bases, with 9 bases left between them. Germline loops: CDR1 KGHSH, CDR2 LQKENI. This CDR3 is CASSHAGTNVLTF. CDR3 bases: TGTGCCAGCTCACATGCTGGCACCAACGTCCTGACTTTC.

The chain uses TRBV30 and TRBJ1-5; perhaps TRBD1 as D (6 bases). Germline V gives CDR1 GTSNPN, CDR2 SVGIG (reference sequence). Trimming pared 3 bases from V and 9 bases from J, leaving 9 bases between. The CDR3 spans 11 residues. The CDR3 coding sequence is TGTGCCTGGAGCTTAGGGGGGCCCCAGCATTTT. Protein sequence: CAWSLGGPQHF. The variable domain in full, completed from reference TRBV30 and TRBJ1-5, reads SQTIHQWPATLVQPVGSPLSLECTVEGTSNPNLYWYRQAAGRGLQLLFYSVGIGQISSEVPQNLSASRPQDRQFILSSKKLLLSDSGFYLCAWSLGGPQHFGDGTRLSIL.

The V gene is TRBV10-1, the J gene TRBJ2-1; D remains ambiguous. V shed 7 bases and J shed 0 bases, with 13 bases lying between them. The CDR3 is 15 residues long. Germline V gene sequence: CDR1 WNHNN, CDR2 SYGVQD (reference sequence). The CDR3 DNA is TGCGCCAGCACCGAGACTGAGAGCTCCTACAATGAGCAGTTCTTC. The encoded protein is CASTETESSYNEQFF.

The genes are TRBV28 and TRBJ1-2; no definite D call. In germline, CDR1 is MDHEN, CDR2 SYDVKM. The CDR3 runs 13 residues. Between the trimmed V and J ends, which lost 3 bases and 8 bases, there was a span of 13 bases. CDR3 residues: CASSFVFSSGYTF. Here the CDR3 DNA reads TGTGCCAGCAGTTTTGTCTTCTCTTCGGGCTACACCTTC.

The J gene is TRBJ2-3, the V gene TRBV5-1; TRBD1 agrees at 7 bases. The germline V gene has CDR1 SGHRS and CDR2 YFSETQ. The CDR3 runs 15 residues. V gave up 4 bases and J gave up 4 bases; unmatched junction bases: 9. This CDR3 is CASSPFPTGPDTQYF. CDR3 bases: TGCGCCAGCAGCCCCTTTCCGACAGGGCCAGATACGCAGTATTTT.

Here the CDR3 DNA reads TGTGCCAGCAGCCGAATAGGGGGTCTACCCTCTGGGGCCAACGTCCTGACTTTC. Protein sequence: CASSRIGGLPSGANVLTF. The chain carries TRBV3-1 (or the pseudogene TRBV3-2) and TRBJ2-6; a weak D match, TRBD1 (6 bases). From germline, CDR1 is LGHDT and CDR2 YNNKEL (reference sequence). This CDR3 has 18 amino acids. V was shortened by 4 bases and J by 0 bases, with 16 bases between the two germline ends.

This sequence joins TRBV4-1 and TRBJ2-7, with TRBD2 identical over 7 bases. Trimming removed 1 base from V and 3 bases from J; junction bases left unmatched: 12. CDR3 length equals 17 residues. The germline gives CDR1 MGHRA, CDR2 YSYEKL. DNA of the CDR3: TGCGCCAGCAGCCAAGGTTATAGGGTAGCGGGCCACTACGAGCAGTACTTC. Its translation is CASSQGYRVAGHYEQYF.

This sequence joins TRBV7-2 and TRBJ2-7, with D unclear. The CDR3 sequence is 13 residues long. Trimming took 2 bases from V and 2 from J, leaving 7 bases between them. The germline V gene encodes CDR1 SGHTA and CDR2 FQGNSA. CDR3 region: CASSLIFTYEQYF. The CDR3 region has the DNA TGTGCCAGCAGCTTAATTTTTACCTACGAGCAGTACTTC.

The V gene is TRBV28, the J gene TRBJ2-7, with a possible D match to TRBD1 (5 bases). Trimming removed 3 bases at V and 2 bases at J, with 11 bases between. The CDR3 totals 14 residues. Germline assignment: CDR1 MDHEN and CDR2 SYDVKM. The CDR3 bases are TGTGCCAGCAGTTTCGGACGGACACCCTACGAGCAGTACTTC. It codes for CASSFGRTPYEQYF.

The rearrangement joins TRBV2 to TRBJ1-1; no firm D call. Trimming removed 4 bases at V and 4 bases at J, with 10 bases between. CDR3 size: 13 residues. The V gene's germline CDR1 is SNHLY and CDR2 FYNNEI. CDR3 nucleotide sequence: TGTGCCAGCAGTGTACGGGAGCGCACTGAAGCTTTCTTT. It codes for CASSVRERTEAFF. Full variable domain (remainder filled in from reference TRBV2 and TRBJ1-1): EPEVTQTPSHQVTQMGQEVILRCVPISNHLYFYWYRQILGQKVEFLVSFYNNEISEKSEIFDDQFSVERPDGSNFTLKIRSTKLEDSAMYFCASSVRERTEAFFGQGTRLTVV.

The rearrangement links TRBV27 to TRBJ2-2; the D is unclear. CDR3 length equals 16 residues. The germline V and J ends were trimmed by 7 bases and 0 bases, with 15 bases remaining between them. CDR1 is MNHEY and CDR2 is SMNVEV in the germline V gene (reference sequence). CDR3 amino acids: CASTRISKSNTGELFF. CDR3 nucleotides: TGTGCCAGCACGAGAATTAGCAAATCGAACACCGGGGAGCTGTTTTTT.

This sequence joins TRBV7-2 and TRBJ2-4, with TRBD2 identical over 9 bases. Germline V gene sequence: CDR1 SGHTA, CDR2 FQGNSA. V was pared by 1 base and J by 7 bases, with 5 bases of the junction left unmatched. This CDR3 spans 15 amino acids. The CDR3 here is CASSLGGSGSNIQYF. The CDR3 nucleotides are TGTGCCAGCAGCTTAGGTGGTAGCGGGAGTAACATTCAGTACTTC.

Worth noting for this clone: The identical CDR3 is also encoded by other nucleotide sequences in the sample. Here the CDR3 reads CATSRGGGSNQPQHF. For the CDR3, the DNA is TGTGCCACCAGCAGGGGAGGGGGAAGCAATCAGCCCCAGCATTTT. This chain uses TRBV15 with TRBJ1-5; D perhaps matches TRBD1 (6 bases). Germline loops: CDR1 LNHNV, CDR2 YYDKDF (reference sequence). CDR3 length equals 15 residues. V shed 3 bases and J shed 1 base, with 10 bases lying between them.

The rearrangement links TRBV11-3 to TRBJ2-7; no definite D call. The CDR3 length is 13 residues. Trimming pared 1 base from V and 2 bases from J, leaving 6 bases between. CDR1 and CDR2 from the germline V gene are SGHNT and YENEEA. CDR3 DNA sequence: TGTGCCAGCAGCTTAGCAGAACCCTACGAGCAGTACTTC. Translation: CASSLAEPYEQYF.

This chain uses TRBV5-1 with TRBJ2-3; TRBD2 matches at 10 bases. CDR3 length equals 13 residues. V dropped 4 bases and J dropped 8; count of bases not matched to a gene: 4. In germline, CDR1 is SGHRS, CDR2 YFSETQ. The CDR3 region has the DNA TGCGCCAGCAGCGGGCTAGCGGGAGCTACGCAGTATTTT. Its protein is CASSGLAGATQYF.

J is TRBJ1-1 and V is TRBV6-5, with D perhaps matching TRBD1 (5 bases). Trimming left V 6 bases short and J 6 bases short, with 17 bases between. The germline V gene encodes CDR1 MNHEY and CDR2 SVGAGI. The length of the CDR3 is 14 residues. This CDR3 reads CASSPRSGRAEAFF. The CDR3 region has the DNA TGTGCCAGCAGCCCCCGGTCAGGGCGTGCTGAAGCTTTCTTT.

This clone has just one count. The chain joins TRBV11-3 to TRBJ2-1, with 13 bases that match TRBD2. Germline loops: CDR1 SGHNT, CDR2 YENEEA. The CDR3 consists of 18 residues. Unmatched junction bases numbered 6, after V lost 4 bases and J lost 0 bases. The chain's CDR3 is CASSSTGLAGSSYNEQFF. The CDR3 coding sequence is TGTGCCAGCAGCTCAACGGGACTAGCGGGGAGCTCCTACAATGAGCAGTTCTTC.

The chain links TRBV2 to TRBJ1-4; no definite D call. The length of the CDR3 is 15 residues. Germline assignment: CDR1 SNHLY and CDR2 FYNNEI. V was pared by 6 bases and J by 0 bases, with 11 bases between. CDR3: CASRDLRATNEKLFF. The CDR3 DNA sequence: TGTGCCAGCAGAGACCTTCGGGCAACTAATGAAAAACTGTTTTTT.

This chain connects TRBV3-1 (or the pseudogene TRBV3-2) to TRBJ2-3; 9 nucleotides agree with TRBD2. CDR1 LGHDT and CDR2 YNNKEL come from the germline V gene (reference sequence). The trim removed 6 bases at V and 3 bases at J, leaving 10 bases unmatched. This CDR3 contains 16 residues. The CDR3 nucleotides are TGTGCCAGCAGACCCCTGGCGGGAGGGCCAACAGATACGCAGTATTTT. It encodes CASRPLAGGPTDTQYF.